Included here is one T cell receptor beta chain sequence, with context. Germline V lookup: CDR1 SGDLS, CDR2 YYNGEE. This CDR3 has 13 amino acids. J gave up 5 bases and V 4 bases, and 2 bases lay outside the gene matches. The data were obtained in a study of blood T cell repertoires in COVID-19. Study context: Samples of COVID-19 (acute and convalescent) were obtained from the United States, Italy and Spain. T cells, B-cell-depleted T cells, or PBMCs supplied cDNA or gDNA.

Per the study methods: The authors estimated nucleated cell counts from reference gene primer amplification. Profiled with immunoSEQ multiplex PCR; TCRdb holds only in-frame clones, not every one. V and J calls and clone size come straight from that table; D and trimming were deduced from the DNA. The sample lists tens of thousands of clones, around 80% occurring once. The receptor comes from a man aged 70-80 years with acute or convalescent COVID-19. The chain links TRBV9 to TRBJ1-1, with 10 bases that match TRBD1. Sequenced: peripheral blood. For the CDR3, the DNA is TGTGCCAGCAGCAAGGACAGGGGGACTGAAGCTTTCTTT. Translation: CASSKDRGTEAFF.